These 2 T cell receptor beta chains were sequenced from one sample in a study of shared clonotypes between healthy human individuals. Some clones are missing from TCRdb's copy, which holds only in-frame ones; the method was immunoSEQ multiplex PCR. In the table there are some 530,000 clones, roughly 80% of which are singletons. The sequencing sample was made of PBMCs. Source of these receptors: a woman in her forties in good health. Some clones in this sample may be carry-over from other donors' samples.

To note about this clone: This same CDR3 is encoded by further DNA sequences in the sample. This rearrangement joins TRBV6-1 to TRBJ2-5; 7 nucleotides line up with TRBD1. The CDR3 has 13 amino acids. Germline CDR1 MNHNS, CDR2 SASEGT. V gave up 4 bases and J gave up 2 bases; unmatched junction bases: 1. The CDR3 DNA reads TGTGCCAGCAGTGGACAGGGACAAGAGACCCAGTACTTC. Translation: CASSGQGQETQYF.

The CDR3 protein is CASNPGQGFSYEQYF. The DNA of the CDR3 is TGTGCCAGCAACCCGGGACAGGGGTTTTCCTACGAGCAGTACTTC. The chain joins TRBV6-6 to TRBJ2-7, with 10 bases matching TRBD1. With V trimmed by 7 bases and J by 1 base, 7 bases remained unmatched. CDR1 MNHNY and CDR2 SVGAGI come from the germline V gene (reference sequence). CDR3 size: 15 residues.